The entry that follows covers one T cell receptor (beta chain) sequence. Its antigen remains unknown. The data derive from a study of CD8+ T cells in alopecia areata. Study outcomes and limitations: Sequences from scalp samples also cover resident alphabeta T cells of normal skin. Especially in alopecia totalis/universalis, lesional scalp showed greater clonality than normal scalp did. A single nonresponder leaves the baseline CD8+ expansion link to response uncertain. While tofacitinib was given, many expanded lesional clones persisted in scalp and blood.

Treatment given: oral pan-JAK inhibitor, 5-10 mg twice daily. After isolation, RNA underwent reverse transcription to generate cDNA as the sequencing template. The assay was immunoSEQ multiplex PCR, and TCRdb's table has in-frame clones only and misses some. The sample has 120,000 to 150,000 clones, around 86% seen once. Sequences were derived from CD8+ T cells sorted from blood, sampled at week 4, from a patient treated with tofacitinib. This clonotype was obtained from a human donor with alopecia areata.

The CDR3: CASRQGRDTEAFF. CDR3 in DNA: TGTGCCAGCAGACAGGGGAGAGATACTGAAGCTTTCTTT. The V gene is TRBV2, the J gene TRBJ1-1; 7 nucleotides agree with TRBD1. V trimming: 6 bases; J trimming: 5 bases; junction bases outside the gene matches: 6. Germline loops: CDR1 SNHLY, CDR2 FYNNEI. The CDR3 covers 13 residues.